This T cell receptor (beta chain) was identified in a study of blood T cell repertoires in COVID-19. Study-level information: COVID-19 samples from acute and convalescent phases originated in the United States, Italy and Spain. The cDNA or gDNA used as material had been derived from T cells, B-cell-depleted T cells, or PBMCs.

Study processing details: The assay estimated nucleated cells by amplifying reference gene primers. Generated by immunoSEQ multiplex PCR, the TCRdb table keeps only in-frame clones and is missing some. V and J calls and clone size are given by that table; D and trimming were obtained from the DNA. The sample yields roughly 300,000 clones, roughly 85% seen once. The TCR comes from a human donor in a cohort sampled during active COVID-19. The sample consisted of peripheral blood.

DNA of the CDR3: TGTGCCAGCAGCCCTCGACAGGGGGTCTACAATGAGCAGTTCTTC. Translated, it gives CASSPRQGVYNEQFF. This chain links TRBV14 with TRBJ2-1; 9 bases are shared with TRBD1. V shed 4 bases, J shed 3 bases, and the junction held 4 bases outside the gene matches. The CDR3 is made up of 15 amino acids. Germline V gene lookup returns CDR1 SGHDN and CDR2 FVKESK.